These 25 T cell receptor beta chains were all obtained from the same sample, sequenced in a study of T cell repertoires in cytomegalovirus infection. TCRdb passed the reads through MiXCR, listing each CDR3 protein once. The table includes some 280,000 distinct CDR3 sequences, around 13% detected once. The sample consisted of PBMCs. The receptors here all came from a human donor in good health (CMV status not recorded). Some clones in this sample may be carry-over from other donors' samples.

This clonotype has a handful of counts. J is TRBJ2-5 and V is TRBV19; 7 positions match TRBD1. The germline CDR1 and CDR2 sequences are LNHDA and SQIVND (reference sequence). V lost 6 bases to trimming and J lost 0 bases; unmatched junction nucleotides: 4. This CDR3 contains 14 residues. The CDR3 region is CASRLGQYQETQYF. The DNA for the CDR3 is TGTGCCAGTAGATTGGGACAGTACCAAGAGACCCAGTACTTC.

At least ten counts were recorded for this clonotype. J is TRBJ1-4 and V is TRBV7-2, with a possible D match to TRBD1 (5 bases). This CDR3 spans 18 amino acids. V shed 1 base and J shed 8 bases, with 23 bases lying between them. Germline assignment: CDR1 SGHTA and CDR2 FQGNSA. The CDR3 DNA sequence: TGTGCCAGCAGCTTAGGGGGAAGGGGCTCCTTTATTCCGGAAAAACTGTTTTTT. Translation gives CASSLGGRGSFIPEKLFF.

The table lists this clonotype with many counts. The V gene is TRBV12-3 or TRBV12-4, the J gene TRBJ2-6; a weak D match, TRBD1 (6 bases). Trimming shortened V by 7 bases and J by 0 bases, and 10 bases separated the two germline ends. There are 15 residues in the CDR3. For the CDR3, the DNA is TGTGCCAGCATCCAGGGGAGCTCTGGGGCCAACGTCCTGACTTTC. It translates to CASIQGSSGANVLTF.

The chain uses TRBV11-3 and TRBJ2-3; D ambiguous. V lost 2 bases and J lost 3, with 6 bases in between. Germline V gene data show CDR1 as SGHNT and CDR2 as YENEEA. There are 13 residues in the CDR3. CDR3 amino acids: CASSLIQTDTQYF. CDR3 DNA sequence: TGTGCCAGCAGCTTAATCCAGACAGATACGCAGTATTTT. The variable domain in full, with the rest retrieved from reference TRBV11-3 and TRBJ2-3, is EAGVVQSPRYKIIEKKQPVAFWCNPISGHNTLYWYLQNLGQGPELLIRYENEEAVDDSQLPKDRFSAERLKGVDSTLKIQPAELGDSAVYLCASSLIQTDTQYFGPGTRLTVL.

The V gene is TRBV27, the J gene TRBJ2-7, with 7 bases aligning to TRBD1. Germline CDR1 and CDR2: MNHEY and SMNVEV (reference sequence). The CDR3 length is 14 residues. Trimming cost V 5 bases and J 3 bases; bases outside gene matches: 7. The CDR3 nucleotides read TGTGCCAGCAGTCCAGACAGGGTGGACTACGAGCAGTACTTC. Translated, it gives CASSPDRVDYEQYF.

The J gene is TRBJ2-5, the V gene TRBV29-1, with TRBD2 matching over 7 bases. Germline V gives CDR1 SQVTM, CDR2 ANQGSEA. With 4 bases clipped from V and 2 bases from J, the junction kept 7 bases outside the gene matches. This CDR3 contains 14 residues. The CDR3 nucleotides are TGCAGCGTTGTGTCCGGGACTAAGCAAGAGACCCAGTACTTC. Its protein is CSVVSGTKQETQYF.

In its sample, this clonotype was seen many times. This chain joins TRBV7-2 and TRBJ2-5, with 8 positions matching TRBD1. V was pared by 5 bases and J by 5 bases, with 7 bases of the junction left unmatched. Germline V gene lookup returns CDR1 SGHTA and CDR2 FQGNSA. The CDR3 is made up of 14 amino acids. Here the CDR3 DNA reads TGTGCCAGCAGCGACAGGGGTTTTGTGGAGACCCAGTACTTC. Translating it yields CASSDRGFVETQYF.

This clonotype was observed at least ten times. The chain has TRBV19 and TRBJ2-1, with TRBD2 matching over 8 bases. CDR3 size: 16 residues. J was trimmed by 5 bases and V by 3 bases; bases with no gene match: 9. From germline, CDR1 is LNHDA and CDR2 SQIVND (reference sequence). The CDR3 DNA is TGTGCCAGTAGTATTTTCTCCGGGACTAGAAACAATGAGCAGTTCTTC. Translated: CASSIFSGTRNNEQFF.

This clonotype was recorded at least ten times. The chain recombines TRBV7-2 with TRBJ2-2; weak D call: TRBD2 (6 bases). Trimming removed 3 bases from V and 4 bases from J, with 9 bases in between. Germline V gene data show CDR1 as SGHTA and CDR2 as FQGNSA. This CDR3 is 14 amino acids long. CDR3 in DNA: TGTGCCAGCAGCTTCAAAGCGGGCACCGGGGAGCTGTTTTTT. Translating it yields CASSFKAGTGELFF.

This clonotype showed up many times. The rearrangement joins TRBV28 to TRBJ2-4; D gene uncertain. Germline values: CDR1 MDHEN, CDR2 SYDVKM. V was pared by 8 bases and J by 0 bases, with 8 bases between. The CDR3 extends over 13 amino acids. The CDR3 here is CASLDLAKNIQYF. The DNA for the CDR3 is TGTGCCAGCCTTGACCTAGCCAAAAACATTCAGTACTTC.

This clonotype was seen more than once but under ten times. The rearrangement uses TRBV5-1 and TRBJ1-1; D is ambiguous. The CDR3 sequence is 13 residues long. Per the germline V gene, CDR1 is SGHRS and CDR2 is YFSETQ. The V and J ends lost 0 bases and 8 bases respectively, with 11 bases between them. In nucleotides, the CDR3 is TGCGCCAGCAGCTTGGAAGGCCCCTCGGAAGCTTTCTTT. Translation gives CASSLEGPSEAFF.

This chain links TRBV3-1 with TRBJ1-1; 7 nucleotides match TRBD1. Unmatched junction bases numbered 3, after V lost 1 base and J lost 10 bases. The germline V gene encodes CDR1 LGHDT and CDR2 YNNKEL (reference sequence). The CDR3 extends over 12 amino acids. The CDR3 reads CASSQVEGAAFF. As DNA, the CDR3 is TGTGCCAGCAGCCAAGTAGAGGGGGCAGCTTTCTTT. Combining the CDR3 with reference TRBV3-1 and TRBJ1-1 gives the whole variable domain DTAVSQTPKYLVTQMGNDKSIKCEQNLGHDTMYWYKQDSKKFLKIMFSYNNKELIINETVPNRFSPKSPDKAHLNLHINSLELGDSAVYFCASSQVEGAAFFGQGTRLTVV.

This clonotype occurred many times. J is TRBJ2-7 and V is TRBV7-2; no definite D call. This CDR3 contains 14 residues. Trimming removed 3 bases from V and 1 base from J, with 10 bases in between. CDR1 is SGHTA, CDR2 FQGNSA, per germline. The CDR3: CASSFPGPSYEQYF. CDR3 nucleotide sequence: TGTGCCAGCAGCTTCCCAGGCCCATCCTACGAGCAGTACTTC.

This clonotype was observed at least ten times. The V call is TRBV12-3 or TRBV12-4, the J call TRBJ1-1; unclear D gene. CDR3 length: 12 residues. V shed 6 bases and J shed 10 bases, with 15 bases lying between them. CDR3 coding DNA: TGTGCCAGCAGGGAAGACAAACTGGGAGCTTTCTTT. As protein: CASREDKLGAFF.

This clonotype occurred many times. The V gene is TRBV20-1, the J gene TRBJ1-4; TRBD1 might be the D (6 bases). Germline lookup yields CDR1 DFQATT and CDR2 SNEGSKA (reference sequence). The CDR3 has 16 amino acids. Trimming took 5 bases from V and 7 from J, leaving 23 bases between them. CDR3 in amino acids: CSAPNNIGDNSEKLFF. In DNA form, the CDR3 reads TGCAGTGCTCCCAATAATATAGGGGACAACAGTGAAAAACTGTTTTTT.

In this sample, this clonotype turned up many times. This chain connects TRBV10-3 to TRBJ1-5, with 7 bases that match TRBD1. The CDR3 is 14 residues long. Germline V lookup: CDR1 ENHRY, CDR2 SYGVKD. V lost 2 bases and J lost 7; bases outside the gene matches: 5. The DNA of the CDR3 is TGTGCCATCAGTGAGGGGACAGCCGGGCAGCCCCAGCATTTT. Translated, it gives CAISEGTAGQPQHF.

The rearrangement uses TRBV19 and TRBJ2-3; no clear D. The CDR3 loop spans 14 amino acids. Germline V gives CDR1 LNHDA, CDR2 SQIVND (reference sequence). The V end was cut by 5 bases, the J end by 4 bases, with 13 bases between. In DNA form, the CDR3 reads TGTGCCAGTAGTTCCCGAGGCGTAGCAGATACGCAGTATTTT. Protein product: CASSSRGVADTQYF.

This clonotype was observed many times. The chain recombines TRBV28 with TRBJ2-5; tentatively, D is TRBD2 (6 bases). Trimming took 6 bases from V and 1 from J, leaving 15 bases between them. The CDR3 is 15 amino acids. CDR1 and CDR2 from the germline V gene are MDHEN and SYDVKM. CDR3 in amino acids: CASRSGSASQETQYF. Written as DNA, the CDR3 is TGTGCCAGCAGAAGCGGGTCAGCCAGCCAAGAGACCCAGTACTTC.

There are many counts of this clonotype. V gene TRBV15 combines with J gene TRBJ1-3; no firm D call. V was cut by 0 bases and J by 1 base, with 13 bases left in between. In germline, CDR1 is LNHNV, CDR2 YYDKDF (reference sequence). The CDR3 totals 17 residues. DNA for the CDR3: TGTGCCACCAGCAGAGATATCGCCCTGGGATCTGGAAACACCATATATTTT. It translates to CATSRDIALGSGNTIYF.

This clonotype was recorded at least ten times. The junction does not match germline at one end; this may be a read error. The chain uses TRBV20-1 and TRBJ1-1; 10 nucleotides line up with TRBD1. Per germline, CDR1 DFQATT and CDR2 SNEGSKA (reference sequence). This CDR3 has 12 residues. The CDR3 reads CSVRQGAGEAFF. The CDR3 DNA reads as TGCAGTGTTAGACAGGGGGCGGGTGAAGCTTTCTTT.

This clonotype was seen repeatedly, ten times or more. The chain joins TRBV7-9 to TRBJ1-3; D may be TRBD1 (6 bases). Germline CDR1 is SEHNR and CDR2 is FQNEAQ (reference sequence). The CDR3 runs to 15 residues. V was clipped by 5 bases and J by 1 base, with 12 bases between them. The CDR3 sequence is CASSPAGTSGNTIYF. The DNA for the CDR3 is TGTGCCAGCAGCCCAGCTGGGACATCTGGAAACACCATATATTTT.

The genes are TRBV20-1 and TRBJ2-7; 7 bases align to TRBD2. This CDR3 spans 15 amino acids. Per the germline V gene, CDR1 is DFQATT and CDR2 is SNEGSKA (reference sequence). The ends lost 3 bases at V and 4 bases at J; junction bases unmatched: 12. CDR3 residues: CSASSGGSGAYEQYF. CDR3 sequence (DNA): TGCAGTGCTAGTTCCGGGGGGAGCGGGGCGTACGAGCAGTACTTC.

This clonotype was seen a few times. The V call is TRBV2, the J call TRBJ2-3, with D possibly matching TRBD2 (6 bases). From germline, CDR1 is SNHLY and CDR2 FYNNEI. This CDR3 spans 15 amino acids. Trimming left V 7 bases short and J 4 bases short, with 18 bases between. The CDR3 DNA follows: TGTGCCAGCATGAGCTCCGGGACTGCTTCAGATACGCAGTATTTT. Translated: CASMSSGTASDTQYF.

The CDR3 region has the DNA TGCAGCGTTGGAAGACAGGTCGAAGCTTTCTTT. Translation gives CSVGRQVEAFF. This sequence joins TRBV29-1 and TRBJ1-1; D is perhaps TRBD1 (6 bases). V was shortened by 4 bases and J by 8 bases, with 11 bases between the two germline ends. Per germline, CDR1 SQVTM and CDR2 ANQGSEA. This CDR3 region has 11 residues. Combining the CDR3 with reference TRBV29-1 and TRBJ1-1 gives the whole variable domain SAVISQKPSRDICQRGTSLTIQCQVDSQVTMMFWYRQQPGQSLTLIATANQGSEATYESGFVIDKFPISRPNLTFSTLTVSNMSPEDSSIYLCSVGRQVEAFFGQGTRLTVV.

In its sample, this clonotype was seen many times. The rearrangement links TRBV12-3 or TRBV12-4 to TRBJ2-2, with 10 nucleotides matching TRBD2. Losses at the gene ends were 6 bases for V and 4 bases for J; bases not matched to a gene: 11. The CDR3 runs to 17 residues. The CDR3 spells CASSPSSGRGITGELFF. The CDR3 nucleotides are TGTGCCAGCAGCCCCTCTAGCGGGAGAGGGATCACCGGGGAGCTGTTTTTT.